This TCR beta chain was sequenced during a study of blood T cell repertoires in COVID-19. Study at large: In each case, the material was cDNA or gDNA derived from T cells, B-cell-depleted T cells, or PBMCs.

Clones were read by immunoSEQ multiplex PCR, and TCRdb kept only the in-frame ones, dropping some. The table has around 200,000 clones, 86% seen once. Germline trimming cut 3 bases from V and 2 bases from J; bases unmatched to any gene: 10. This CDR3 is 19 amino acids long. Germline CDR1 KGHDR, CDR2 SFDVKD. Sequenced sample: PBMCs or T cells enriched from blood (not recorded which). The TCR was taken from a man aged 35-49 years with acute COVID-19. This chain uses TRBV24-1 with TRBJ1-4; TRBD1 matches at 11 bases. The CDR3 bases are TGTGCCACCAGTGATACCATTTGGACAGGGGGCTTCACTAATGAAAAACTGTTTTTT. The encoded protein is CATSDTIWTGGFTNEKLFF.